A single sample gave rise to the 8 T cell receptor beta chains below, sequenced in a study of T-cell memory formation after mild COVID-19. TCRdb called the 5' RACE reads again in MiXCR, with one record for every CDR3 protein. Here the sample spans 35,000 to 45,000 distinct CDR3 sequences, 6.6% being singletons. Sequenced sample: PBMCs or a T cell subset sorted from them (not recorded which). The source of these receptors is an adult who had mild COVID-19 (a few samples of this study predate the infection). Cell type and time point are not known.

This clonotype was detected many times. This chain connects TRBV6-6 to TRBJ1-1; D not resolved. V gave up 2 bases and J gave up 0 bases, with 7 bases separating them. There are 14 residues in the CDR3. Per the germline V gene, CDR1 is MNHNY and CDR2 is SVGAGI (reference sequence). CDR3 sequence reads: CASSYGRLNTEAFF. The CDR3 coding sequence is TGTGCCAGCAGTTACGGGCGGCTGAACACTGAAGCTTTCTTT.

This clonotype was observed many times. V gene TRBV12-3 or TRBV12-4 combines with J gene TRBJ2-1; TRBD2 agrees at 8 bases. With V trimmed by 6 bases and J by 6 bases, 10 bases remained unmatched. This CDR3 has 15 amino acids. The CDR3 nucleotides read TGTGCCAGCAGCGCCCGGAGGCGGGAGGTCAATGAGCAGTTCTTC. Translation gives CASSARRREVNEQFF.

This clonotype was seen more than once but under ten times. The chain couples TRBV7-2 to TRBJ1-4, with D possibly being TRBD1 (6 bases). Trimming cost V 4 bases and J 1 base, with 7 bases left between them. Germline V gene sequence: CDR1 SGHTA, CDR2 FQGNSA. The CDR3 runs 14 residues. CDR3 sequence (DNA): TGTGCCAGCAGCTCGGGACAAACTAATGAAAAACTGTTTTTT. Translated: CASSSGQTNEKLFF.

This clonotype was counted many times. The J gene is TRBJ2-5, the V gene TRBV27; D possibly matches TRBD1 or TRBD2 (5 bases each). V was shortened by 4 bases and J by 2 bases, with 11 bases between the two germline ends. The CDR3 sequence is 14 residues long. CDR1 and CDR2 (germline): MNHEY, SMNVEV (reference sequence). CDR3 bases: TGTGCCAGCAGTTCGCGATGGGGGCAAGAGACCCAGTACTTC. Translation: CASSSRWGQETQYF.

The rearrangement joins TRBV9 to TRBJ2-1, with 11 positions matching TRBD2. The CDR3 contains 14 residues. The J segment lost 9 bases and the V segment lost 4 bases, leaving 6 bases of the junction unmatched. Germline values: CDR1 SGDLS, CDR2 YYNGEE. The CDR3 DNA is TGTGCCAGCAGCATCACTAGCGGGAGCCGTGAGCAGTTCTTC. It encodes CASSITSGSREQFF.

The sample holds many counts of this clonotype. This CDR3 is CASSLGGRTGPFNEQFF. In nucleotides, the CDR3 is TGTGCCAGCAGCTTAGGGGGTCGAACAGGGCCCTTTAATGAGCAGTTCTTC. J is TRBJ2-1 and V is TRBV7-8; tentative D call: TRBD1 (6 bases). This CDR3 contains 17 residues. V lost 1 base and J 7 bases, leaving 20 bases between the germline ends. Germline V gene lookup returns CDR1 SGHVS and CDR2 FQNEAQ.

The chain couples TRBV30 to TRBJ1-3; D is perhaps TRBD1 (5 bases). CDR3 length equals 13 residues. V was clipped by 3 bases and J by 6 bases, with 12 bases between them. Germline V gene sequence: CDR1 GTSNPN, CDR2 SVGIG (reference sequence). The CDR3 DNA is TGTGCCTGGAGCACGGGACCTAAAAACACCATATATTTT. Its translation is CAWSTGPKNTIYF.

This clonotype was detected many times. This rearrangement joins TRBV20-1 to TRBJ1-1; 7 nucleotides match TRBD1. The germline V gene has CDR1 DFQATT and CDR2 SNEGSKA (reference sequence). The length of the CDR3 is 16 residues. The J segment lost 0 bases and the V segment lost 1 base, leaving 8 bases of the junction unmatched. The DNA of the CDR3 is TGCAGTGCTAGAGGGCCGGGCCAGGGGGTGAACACTGAAGCTTTCTTT. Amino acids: CSARGPGQGVNTEAFF.